Following are 32 T cell receptor beta chains from one sample sequenced in a study of blood T cell repertoires in COVID-19. Assay used: immunoSEQ multiplex PCR; TCRdb lists only in-frame clones, some missing. The data show approximately 500,000 clones, approximately 85% seen once. Sequencing was performed on peripheral blood. The receptors were sampled from a human donor in a cohort sampled during active COVID-19.

The V and J genes are TRBV5-5 and TRBJ1-1; 7 positions match TRBD1. The CDR3 runs 15 residues. Losses at the gene ends were 2 bases for V and 1 base for J; bases not matched to a gene: 5. Germline V gene data show CDR1 as SGHKS and CDR2 as YYEKEE (reference sequence). In nucleotides, the CDR3 is TGTGCCAGCAGCTTCCTAGGGGGCACGAACACTGAAGCTTTCTTT. Translated: CASSFLGGTNTEAFF.

The CDR3 loop reads CASVPSGSPETQYF. The CDR3, as DNA: TGTGCCAGCGTTCCTAGCGGGAGTCCAGAGACCCAGTACTTC. The genes are TRBV7-2 and TRBJ2-5; 10 nucleotides line up with TRBD2. Looked up from germline, CDR1 is SGHTA and CDR2 is FQGNSA. Trimming removed 8 bases from V and 4 bases from J; junction bases left unmatched: 7. The CDR3 runs 14 residues. The full variable domain, with the rest looked up from reference TRBV7-2 and TRBJ2-5, is GAGVSQSPSNKVTEKGKDVELRCDPISGHTALYWYRQSLGQGLEFLIYFQGNSAPDKSGLPSDRFSAERTGGSVSTLTIQRTQQEDSAVYLCASVPSGSPETQYFGPGTRLLVL.

The chain carries TRBV10-3 and TRBJ2-3; no definite D call. CDR1 and CDR2 from the germline V gene are ENHRY and SYGVKD. V was trimmed by 10 bases and J by 3 bases, leaving 8 bases between them. There are 11 residues in the CDR3. The CDR3 bases are TGTGCCACCGCCCGGACAGATACGCAGTATTTT. Amino acids: CATARTDTQYF.

This chain links TRBV6-5 with TRBJ2-7, with no clear D. Germline CDR1 MNHEY, CDR2 SVGAGI. Trimming left V 0 bases short and J 6 bases short, with 18 bases between. This CDR3 is built from 16 residues. In nucleotides, the CDR3 is TGTGCCAGCAGTTACTCAGTCGCGGCAGATGGAACCGAGCAGTACTTC. It encodes CASSYSVAADGTEQYF.

The chain couples TRBV10-2 to TRBJ1-1; the match to TRBD1 covers 7 bases. The germline V gene encodes CDR1 WSHSY and CDR2 SAAADI. The CDR3 has 12 amino acids. V lost 2 bases, J lost 10 bases, and 4 bases stayed unmatched. CDR3: CASSERGRAAFF. In DNA, the CDR3 is TGCGCCAGCAGTGAGAGGGGGCGAGCAGCTTTCTTT.

The CDR3 region has the DNA TGTGCCAGCAGCTCGGGGACAGGGGGCGCGGGGGTAAAACTGTTTTTT. It is translated as CASSSGTGGAGVKLFF. This chain connects TRBV5-6 to TRBJ1-4; 12 bases line up with TRBD1. Trimming took 3 bases from V and 10 from J; bases not matched to a gene: 10. CDR1 is SGHDT and CDR2 is YYEEEE in the germline V gene. The CDR3 contains 16 residues.

The V gene is TRBV28, the J gene TRBJ2-3, with a weak D call TRBD2 (6 bases). This CDR3 comprises 14 residues. The ends were cut back, 6 bases at V and 2 bases at J, with 12 bases in the middle. Germline V CDR1 and CDR2: MDHEN, SYDVKM. The CDR3 reads CASRAGGPTDTQYF. DNA of the CDR3: TGTGCCAGCAGGGCAGGAGGGCCCACAGATACGCAGTATTTT.

The rearrangement links TRBV19 to TRBJ2-7; no clear D. Per the germline V gene, CDR1 is LNHDA and CDR2 is SQIVND (reference sequence). With 6 bases removed from V and 5 bases from J, the gap between germline ends came to 17 bases. The CDR3 totals 14 residues. The CDR3: CASSSPWQANEQYF. The CDR3 region has the DNA TGTGCCAGTAGCTCCCCTTGGCAGGCCAACGAGCAGTACTTC.

V is TRBV5-4 and J is TRBJ2-7; possibly TRBD2 for D (6 bases). Germline assignment: CDR1 SGHNT and CDR2 YYREEE (reference sequence). Between the trimmed V and J ends, which lost 3 bases and 11 bases, there was a span of 21 bases. This CDR3 is 14 amino acids long. This chain's CDR3 is CASSSETSLRFKYF. The CDR3 DNA sequence: TGTGCCAGCAGCTCGGAGACTAGTCTACGATTCAAGTACTTC. Variable domain in full (rest from reference TRBV5-4 and TRBJ2-7): ETGVTQSPTHLIKTRGQQVTLRCSSQSGHNTVSWYQQALGQGPQFIFQYYREEENGRGNFPPRFSGLQFPNYSSELNVNALELDDSALYLCASSSETSLRFKYFGPGTRLTVT.

In DNA form, the CDR3 reads TGTGCCAGTAGTATAGTTGGAGCGGGCCTCTCTGGGGCCAACGTCCTGACTTTC. It encodes CASSIVGAGLSGANVLTF. The chain employs TRBV19 and TRBJ2-6; TRBD2 might be the D (6 bases). The CDR3 is 18 residues long. V lost 1 base and J lost 0, with 13 bases in between. Germline lookup yields CDR1 LNHDA and CDR2 SQIVND (reference sequence).

The chain joins TRBV18 to TRBJ2-1, with 9 bases lining up with TRBD1. The CDR3 contains 18 residues. Germline assignment: CDR1 KGHSH and CDR2 LQKENI. The J segment lost 2 bases and the V segment lost 2 bases, leaving 10 bases of the junction unmatched. This chain's CDR3 is CASSPIAGTGKTYNEQFF. CDR3 DNA: TGTGCCAGCTCACCAATCGCCGGGACAGGGAAGACCTACAATGAGCAGTTCTTC.

The rearrangement links TRBV27 to TRBJ1-1; D unclear. Germline lookup yields CDR1 MNHEY and CDR2 SMNVEV (reference sequence). V lost 3 bases and J lost 1, with 15 bases in between. This CDR3 is 16 amino acids long. CDR3 loop: CASSLYERVSNTEAFF. Here the CDR3 DNA reads TGTGCCAGCAGTTTGTACGAACGGGTGTCGAACACTGAAGCTTTCTTT.

V gene TRBV11-2 combines with J gene TRBJ2-5; TRBD2 matches 13 bases. There are 16 residues in the CDR3. Germline V gene sequence: CDR1 SGHAT, CDR2 FQNNGV. V shed 5 bases and J 5 bases; nucleotides not matched to a gene: 8. Written as DNA, the CDR3 is TGTGCCAGCAGCCTTCGGACTAGCGGGAGCACCGAGACCCAGTACTTC. Amino acid sequence: CASSLRTSGSTETQYF.

The V and J genes are TRBV7-8 and TRBJ2-7; D call uncertain. Germline CDR1 reads SGHVS; CDR2 reads FQNEAQ. This CDR3 is 13 amino acids long. Trimming took off 4 bases at V and 6 bases at J, with 13 bases between the two ends. CDR3 DNA sequence: TGTGCCAGCAGCTCTGGTGGAGTCCCCGAGCAGTACTTC. Translated, it gives CASSSGGVPEQYF.

J is TRBJ1-1 and V is TRBV4-3; D gene unclear. The CDR3 is made up of 16 amino acids. V lost 0 bases and J 1 base, leaving 12 bases between the germline ends. Germline V gene data show CDR1 as LGHNA and CDR2 as YSLEER. The CDR3 protein is CASSQETGRANTEAFF. The CDR3 DNA is TGCGCCAGCAGCCAAGAGACGGGGAGGGCGAACACTGAAGCTTTCTTT.

V usage is TRBV12-5 and J usage is TRBJ1-1; 7 bases agree with TRBD1. This CDR3 region has 18 residues. J was trimmed by 4 bases and V by 6 bases; bases with no gene match: 20. Germline V gene lookup returns CDR1 LGHNT and CDR2 FRNRAP. CDR3 protein: CASGRRHDPGQLSTEAFF. The CDR3, as DNA: TGTGCTAGTGGCCGTAGGCATGATCCGGGACAGTTGAGCACTGAAGCTTTCTTT.

The chain carries TRBV13 and TRBJ2-1; D may be TRBD2 (5 bases). The germline V gene has CDR1 PRHDT and CDR2 FYEKMQ (reference sequence). The CDR3 contains 17 residues. V gave up 3 bases and J gave up 0 bases, with 15 bases separating them. The CDR3 loop is CASSFLKGASSYNEQFF. The DNA for the CDR3 is TGTGCCAGCAGCTTTTTAAAGGGAGCCAGCTCCTACAATGAGCAGTTCTTC.

The CDR3 reads CSVEEGQGLPDSNQPQHF. The CDR3 coding sequence is TGCAGCGTTGAAGAGGGGCAGGGCTTACCTGATAGCAATCAGCCCCAGCATTTT. The chain uses TRBV29-1 and TRBJ1-5; a possible D gene is TRBD1 (5 bases). Per the germline V gene, CDR1 is SQVTM and CDR2 is ANQGSEA. V dropped 0 bases and J dropped 0 bases, with 18 bases sitting between them. This CDR3 contains 18 residues. Full variable domain (missing parts from reference TRBV29-1 and TRBJ1-5): SAVISQKPSRDICQRGTSLTIQCQVDSQVTMMFWYRQQPGQSLTLIATANQGSEATYESGFVIDKFPISRPNLTFSTLTVSNMSPEDSSIYLCSVEEGQGLPDSNQPQHFGDGTRLSIL.

The chain recombines TRBV6-5 with TRBJ1-5; the match to TRBD1 covers 9 bases. Germline CDR1 is MNHEY and CDR2 is SVGAGI. The CDR3 has 13 amino acids. Trimming took 6 bases from V and 5 from J; bases not matched to a gene: 2. The CDR3, as DNA: TGTGCCAGCAGCCGACAGGGGGATCAGCCCCAGCATTTT. This sequence encodes CASSRQGDQPQHF.

CDR3 amino acids: CASSPAGRRGPYEQYF. CDR3 bases: TGTGCCAGCAGCCCAGCGGGTAGGAGGGGTCCCTACGAGCAGTACTTC. The V gene is TRBV5-8, the J gene TRBJ2-7; possible D gene TRBD2, 6 bases. Looked up from germline, CDR1 is SGHTS and CDR2 is YDEGEE. Trimming cost V 4 bases and J 2 bases, with 19 bases left between them. The CDR3 runs to 16 residues.

V and J are TRBV23-1 and TRBJ2-6, with 10 bases aligning to TRBD1. TRBV23-1 is an open reading frame, and its role is uncertain. V shed 0 bases, J shed 1 base, and the junction held 3 bases outside the gene matches. The length of the CDR3 is 18 residues. The CDR3 coding sequence is TGCGCCAGCAGTCAATCCCGGGACAGGGGATCTGGGGCCAACGTCCTGACTTTC. This gives the protein CASSQSRDRGSGANVLTF.

This clone was counted once. The rearrangement joins TRBV19 to TRBJ1-1; D uncertain. In germline, CDR1 is LNHDA, CDR2 SQIVND (reference sequence). This CDR3 is 15 amino acids long. The V and J ends lost 0 bases and 3 bases respectively, with 11 bases between them. CDR3 nucleotide sequence: TGTGCCAGTAGTATAGAGGTGACCCAGGACACTGAAGCTTTCTTT. Translated, it gives CASSIEVTQDTEAFF.

The V gene is TRBV10-3, the J gene TRBJ1-3; 7 bases are a match to TRBD1. The germline CDR1 and CDR2 sequences are ENHRY and SYGVKD. Trimming cost V 11 bases and J 1 base; bases outside gene matches: 11. The CDR3 sequence is 15 residues long. Here the CDR3 reads CAATGTATSGNTIYF. CDR3 coding DNA: TGTGCCGCTACCGGGACAGCTACATCTGGAAACACCATATATTTT.

V usage is TRBV10-3 and J usage is TRBJ1-1; D is ambiguous. This CDR3 has 13 residues. V was trimmed by 10 bases and J by 4 bases, leaving 16 bases between them. CDR1 ENHRY and CDR2 SYGVKD come from the germline V gene. The chain's CDR3 is CATDSWASTEAFF. DNA for the CDR3: TGTGCCACGGACTCGTGGGCGAGCACTGAAGCTTTCTTT.

The V and J genes are TRBV19 and TRBJ2-7, with 12 positions matching TRBD2. Germline trimming cut 4 bases from V and 2 bases from J; bases unmatched to any gene: 24. The CDR3 contains 22 residues. The germline V gene encodes CDR1 LNHDA and CDR2 SQIVND (reference sequence). CDR3 nucleotides: TGTGCCAGTAGTAGGGACGGGCGTGCTTTCCCGGGACTAGCGGGCCCAACCTACGAGCAGTACTTC. This gives the protein CASSRDGRAFPGLAGPTYEQYF.

This chain connects TRBV2 to TRBJ2-7, with TRBD1 identical over 7 bases. V lost 4 bases and J lost 2; bases outside the gene matches: 11. The CDR3 is 16 amino acids. CDR1 SNHLY and CDR2 FYNNEI come from the germline V gene. The CDR3 loop reads CASSAQLTGYPYEQYF. As DNA, the CDR3 is TGTGCCAGCAGTGCCCAGTTGACAGGGTATCCCTACGAGCAGTACTTC.

The chain joins TRBV30 to TRBJ2-5, with 10 bases fitting TRBD2. Losses at the gene ends were 2 bases for V and 4 bases for J; bases not matched to a gene: 1. Germline CDR1 GTSNPN, CDR2 SVGIG (reference sequence). The CDR3 runs to 13 residues. CDR3 protein: CAWSRLAGETQYF. The CDR3 nucleotides are TGTGCCTGGAGTCGACTAGCGGGAGAGACCCAGTACTTC.

V usage is TRBV27 and J usage is TRBJ1-4, with 9 bases aligning to TRBD1. The J segment lost 4 bases and the V segment lost 6 bases, leaving 9 bases of the junction unmatched. Germline V gene lookup returns CDR1 MNHEY and CDR2 SMNVEV (reference sequence). The CDR3 is made up of 16 amino acids. The CDR3 here is CASSTGTGRNNEKLFF. The CDR3 DNA follows: TGTGCCAGCAGCACCGGGACAGGGCGCAATAATGAAAAACTGTTTTTT. Full variable domain (missing parts from reference TRBV27 and TRBJ1-4): EAQVTQNPRYLITVTGKKLTVTCSQNMNHEYMSWYRQDPGLGLRQIYYSMNVEVTDKGDVPEGYKVSRKEKRNFPLILESPSPNQTSLYFCASSTGTGRNNEKLFFGSGTQLSVL.

The rearrangement links TRBV4-1 to TRBJ1-5, with no clear D. The germline V gene has CDR1 MGHRA and CDR2 YSYEKL. The CDR3 runs 15 residues. V shed 4 bases and J shed 0 bases, with 10 bases lying between them. CDR3 loop: CASSLEADSNQPQHF. DNA of the CDR3: TGCGCCAGCAGCCTTGAGGCCGATAGCAATCAGCCCCAGCATTTT.

The chain recombines TRBV28 with TRBJ1-1; D is uncertain. Trimming pared 4 bases from V and 5 bases from J, leaving 17 bases between. CDR1 MDHEN and CDR2 SYDVKM come from the germline V gene. The CDR3 covers 15 residues. CDR3 nucleotide sequence: TGTGCCAGCAGTTCTTCACAGAGAAGGAATACTGAAGCTTTCTTT. Protein product: CASSSSQRRNTEAFF.

The rearrangement uses TRBV2 and TRBJ2-7; maybe TRBD1 (5 bases). The CDR3 is 14 residues long. V gave up 1 base and J gave up 3 bases, with 10 bases separating them. Germline V gene sequence: CDR1 SNHLY, CDR2 FYNNEI. CDR3 region: CASSEDRRNYEQYF. CDR3 nucleotides: TGTGCCAGCAGTGAAGACAGGAGAAACTACGAGCAGTACTTC.

The CDR3 DNA reads TGTGCCAGCAGCTTGGGGGTAGCGGGGACCTACGAGCAGTACTTC. Residues: CASSLGVAGTYEQYF. This chain joins TRBV5-8 and TRBJ2-7; 8 bases align to TRBD2. This CDR3 region has 15 residues. Trimming at V came to 0 bases and at J to 2 bases, leaving 4 bases not matched to a gene. Germline V gene sequence: CDR1 SGHTS, CDR2 YDEGEE. The whole variable domain, filled in from reference TRBV5-8 and TRBJ2-7, reads EAGVTQSPTHLIKTRGQQATLRCSPISGHTSVYWYQQALGLGLQFLLWYDEGEERNRGNFPPRFSGRQFPNYSSELNVNALELEDSALYLCASSLGVAGTYEQYFGPGTRLTVT.